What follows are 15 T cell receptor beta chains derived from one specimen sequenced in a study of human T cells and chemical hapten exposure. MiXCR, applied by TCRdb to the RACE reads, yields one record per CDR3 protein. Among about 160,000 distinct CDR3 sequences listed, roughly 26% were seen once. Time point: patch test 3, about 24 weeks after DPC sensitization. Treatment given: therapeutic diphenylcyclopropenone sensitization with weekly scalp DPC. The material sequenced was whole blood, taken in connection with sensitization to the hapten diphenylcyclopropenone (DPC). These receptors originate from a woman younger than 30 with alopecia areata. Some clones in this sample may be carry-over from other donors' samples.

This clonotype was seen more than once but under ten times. This chain's CDR3 is CASSLGNLAGARRDTQYF. The CDR3 DNA reads TGTGCCAGCAGCTTAGGGAATCTAGCGGGGGCCCGTCGGGATACGCAGTATTTT. This rearrangement joins TRBV11-2 to TRBJ2-3; the match to TRBD2 covers 10 bases. The CDR3 extends over 18 amino acids. Looked up from germline, CDR1 is SGHAT and CDR2 is FQNNGV. The junction had 13 bases not matched to a gene; V was cut back by 1 base and J by 6 bases.

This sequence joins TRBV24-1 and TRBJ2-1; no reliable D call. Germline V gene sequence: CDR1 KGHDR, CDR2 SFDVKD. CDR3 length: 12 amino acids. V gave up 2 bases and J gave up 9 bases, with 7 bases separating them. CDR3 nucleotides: TGTGCCACCAGTGATTATAAACGTGAGCAGTTCTTC. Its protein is CATSDYKREQFF.

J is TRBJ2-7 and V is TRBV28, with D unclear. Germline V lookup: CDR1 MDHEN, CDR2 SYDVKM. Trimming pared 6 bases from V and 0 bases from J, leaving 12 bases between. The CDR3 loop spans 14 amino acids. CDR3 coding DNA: TGTGCCAGCAGAATCGGAAAGAGCTCCTACGAGCAGTACTTC. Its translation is CASRIGKSSYEQYF.

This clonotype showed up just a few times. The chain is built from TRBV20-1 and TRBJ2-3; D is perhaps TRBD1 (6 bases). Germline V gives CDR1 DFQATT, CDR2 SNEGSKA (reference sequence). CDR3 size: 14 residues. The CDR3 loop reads CSHSQGSVTDTQYF. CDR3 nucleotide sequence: TGCAGCCATTCACAGGGTTCTGTCACAGATACGCAGTATTTT.

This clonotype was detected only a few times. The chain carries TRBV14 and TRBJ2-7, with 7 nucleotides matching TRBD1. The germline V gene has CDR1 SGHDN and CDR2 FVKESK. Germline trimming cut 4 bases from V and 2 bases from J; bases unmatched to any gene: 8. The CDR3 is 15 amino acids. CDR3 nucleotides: TGTGCCAGCAGCCGGAAAAAGGGACAGACCTACGAGCAGTACTTC. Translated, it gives CASSRKKGQTYEQYF.

CDR3 sequence (DNA): TGCGCCAGCAGCTTACAGGGGGCGGGCTACACCTTC. Protein: CASSLQGAGYTF. The chain joins TRBV5-1 to TRBJ1-2, with TRBD1 matching over 9 bases. The ends lost 2 bases at V and 8 bases at J; junction bases unmatched: 1. The CDR3 length is 12 residues. Germline CDR1 and CDR2: SGHRS and YFSETQ.

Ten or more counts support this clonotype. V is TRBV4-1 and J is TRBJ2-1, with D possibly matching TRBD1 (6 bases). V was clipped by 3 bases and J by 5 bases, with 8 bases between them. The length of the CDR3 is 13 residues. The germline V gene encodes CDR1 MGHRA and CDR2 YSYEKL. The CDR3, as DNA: TGCGCCAGCAGCCAGGGGGCAGACAATGAGCAGTTCTTC. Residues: CASSQGADNEQFF.

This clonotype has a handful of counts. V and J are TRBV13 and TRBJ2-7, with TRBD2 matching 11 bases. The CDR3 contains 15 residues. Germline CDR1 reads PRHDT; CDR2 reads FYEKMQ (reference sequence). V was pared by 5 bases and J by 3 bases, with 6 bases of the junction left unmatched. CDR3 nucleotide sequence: TGTGCCAGCAGCCAATTTAGCGGGGGGGTCTACGAGCAGTACTTC. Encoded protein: CASSQFSGGVYEQYF. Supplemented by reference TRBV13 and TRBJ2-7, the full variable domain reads AAGVIQSPRHLIKEKRETATLKCYPIPRHDTVYWYQQGPGQDPQFLISFYEKMQSDKGSIPDRFSAQQFSDYHSELNMSSLELGDSALYFCASSQFSGGVYEQYFGPGTRLTVT.

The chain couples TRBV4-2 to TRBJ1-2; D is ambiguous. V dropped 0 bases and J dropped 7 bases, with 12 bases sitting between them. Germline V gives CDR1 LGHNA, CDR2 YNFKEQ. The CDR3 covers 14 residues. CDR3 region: CASSQDLPTFGYTF. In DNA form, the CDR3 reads TGTGCCAGCAGCCAAGATCTACCTACATTTGGCTACACCTTC.

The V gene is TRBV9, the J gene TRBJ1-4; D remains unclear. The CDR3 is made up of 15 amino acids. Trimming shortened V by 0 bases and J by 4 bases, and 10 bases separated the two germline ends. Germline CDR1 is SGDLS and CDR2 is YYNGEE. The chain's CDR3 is CASSVEPTSNEKLFF. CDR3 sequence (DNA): TGTGCCAGCAGCGTAGAACCGACAAGTAATGAAAAACTGTTTTTT.

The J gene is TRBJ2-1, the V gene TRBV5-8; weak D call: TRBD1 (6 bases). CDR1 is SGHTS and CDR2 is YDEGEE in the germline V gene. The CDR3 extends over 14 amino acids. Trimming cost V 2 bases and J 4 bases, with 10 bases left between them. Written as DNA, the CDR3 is TGTGCCAGCAGCTTTAAGACAGGATACAATGAGCAGTTCTTC. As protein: CASSFKTGYNEQFF.

The CDR3 DNA reads TGTGCCAGCAGTTTATCTAGTCGACTAGCCGATTTCTACAATGAGCAGTTCTTC. Encoded protein: CASSLSSRLADFYNEQFF. The chain carries TRBV27 and TRBJ2-1, with 7 nucleotides matching TRBD2. The V and J ends lost 0 bases and 3 bases, in that order; junction bases with no gene match: 11. The germline V gene has CDR1 MNHEY and CDR2 SMNVEV (reference sequence). The CDR3 totals 18 residues.

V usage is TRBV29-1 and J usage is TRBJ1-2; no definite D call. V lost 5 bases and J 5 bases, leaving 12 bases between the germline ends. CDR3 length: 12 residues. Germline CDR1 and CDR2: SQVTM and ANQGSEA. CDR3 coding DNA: TGCAGCGTTAAACGGGAATTTTATGGCTACACCTTC. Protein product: CSVKREFYGYTF. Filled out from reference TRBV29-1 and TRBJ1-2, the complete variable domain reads SAVISQKPSRDICQRGTSLTIQCQVDSQVTMMFWYRQQPGQSLTLIATANQGSEATYESGFVIDKFPISRPNLTFSTLTVSNMSPEDSSIYLCSVKREFYGYTFGSGTRLTVV.

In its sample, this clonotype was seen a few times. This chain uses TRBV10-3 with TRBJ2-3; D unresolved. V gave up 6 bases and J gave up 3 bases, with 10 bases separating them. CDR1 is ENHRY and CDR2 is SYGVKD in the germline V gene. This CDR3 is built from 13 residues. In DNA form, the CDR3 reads TGTGCCATCAGGGATATGAGGACAGATACGCAGTATTTT. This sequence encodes CAIRDMRTDTQYF.

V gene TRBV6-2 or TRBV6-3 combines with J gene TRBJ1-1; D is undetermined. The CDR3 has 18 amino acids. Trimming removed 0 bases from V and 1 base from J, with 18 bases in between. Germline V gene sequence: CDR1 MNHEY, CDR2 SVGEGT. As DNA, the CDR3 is TGTGCCAGCAGTTACTCGACCGGGAGGAGTCTCGCGAACACTGAAGCTTTCTTT. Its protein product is CASSYSTGRSLANTEAFF.